The 19 T cell receptor beta chains reported below all come from one sample, sequenced in a study of T-cell memory formation after mild COVID-19. TCRdb re-called the 5' RACE reads with MiXCR, one entry per CDR3 protein. The sample consists of 540,000 or so distinct CDR3 sequences, roughly 22% of them appearing once. The sequencing sample was made of PBMCs or a T cell subset sorted from them (not recorded which). These receptors were obtained from an adult woman who had mild COVID-19 (a few samples of this study predate the infection). Cell type and time point are not known.

This chain connects TRBV12-3 or TRBV12-4 to TRBJ1-5, with D tentatively TRBD1 (6 bases). The CDR3 spans 14 residues. V was trimmed by 5 bases and J by 5 bases, leaving 13 bases between them. CDR3 DNA: TGTGCCAGCAGTCGAGGCAAGGGGGATCAGCCCCAGCATTTT. Its translation is CASSRGKGDQPQHF.

A few counts support this clonotype. The chain has TRBV4-2 and TRBJ2-5, with a weak D call TRBD2 (5 bases). CDR3 size: 18 residues. Germline-derived CDR1 and CDR2 are LGHNA and YNFKEQ. V lost 0 bases and J 0 bases, leaving 17 bases between the germline ends. CDR3 nucleotides: TGTGCCAGCAGCCAAGATTTATGGACTCGCCGGTACCAAGAGACCCAGTACTTC. Amino acid sequence: CASSQDLWTRRYQETQYF.

This clonotype showed up many times. This chain joins TRBV7-6 and TRBJ2-7; D gene unclear. The germline V and J ends were trimmed by 5 bases and 0 bases, with 11 bases remaining between them. Per the germline V gene, CDR1 is SGHVS and CDR2 is FNYEAQ. This CDR3 region has 14 residues. DNA of the CDR3: TGTGCCAGCAGCCCGGGCCCCAGCTCCTACGAGCAGTACTTC. Protein product: CASSPGPSSYEQYF.

This clonotype appeared a few times. This chain uses TRBV29-1 with TRBJ2-7; 9 nucleotides agree with TRBD1. Germline V gene data show CDR1 as SQVTM and CDR2 as ANQGSEA. The length of the CDR3 is 15 residues. Losses at the gene ends were 4 bases for V and 6 bases for J; bases not matched to a gene: 13. Here the CDR3 reads CSVGRGTGFLGEQYF. CDR3 sequence (DNA): TGCAGCGTTGGGAGGGGGACAGGGTTCCTGGGCGAGCAGTACTTC.

This chain links TRBV5-6 with TRBJ2-1, with D possibly TRBD1 on 6 matching bases. The V and J ends lost 2 bases and 4 bases respectively, with 13 bases between them. Germline V gene lookup returns CDR1 SGHDT and CDR2 YYEEEE. This CDR3 has 15 amino acids. This chain's CDR3 is CASSLGGFRYNEQFF. The CDR3 DNA sequence: TGTGCCAGCAGCTTAGGGGGATTCAGGTACAATGAGCAGTTCTTC.

This chain connects TRBV2 to TRBJ1-1; the D gene is possibly TRBD1 (6 bases). This CDR3 comprises 14 residues. Looked up from germline, CDR1 is SNHLY and CDR2 is FYNNEI. V was shortened by 0 bases and J by 7 bases, with 12 bases between the two germline ends. The DNA for the CDR3 is TGTGCCAGCAGTGAAGCTGCAGGGGCCGATGAAGCTTTCTTT. It translates to CASSEAAGADEAFF.

This clonotype has just a few counts. This CDR3 reads CSARAGAQHF. CDR3 in DNA: TGCAGTGCTAGGGCGGGGGCCCAGCATTTT. The chain is built from TRBV20-1 and TRBJ1-5; possible D gene TRBD1, 5 bases. Germline V gene lookup returns CDR1 DFQATT and CDR2 SNEGSKA (reference sequence). V was clipped by 3 bases and J by 11 bases, with 8 bases between them. This CDR3 is built from 10 residues.

This sequence joins TRBV12-3 or TRBV12-4 and TRBJ2-7, with 12 bases fitting TRBD2. The CDR3 has 15 amino acids. The ends lost 6 bases at V and 6 bases at J; junction bases unmatched: 9. CDR3 sequence: CASSPRLAGAAEQYF. CDR3 nucleotide sequence: TGTGCCAGCAGCCCGAGACTAGCGGGAGCCGCCGAGCAGTACTTC.

The chain employs TRBV7-2 and TRBJ1-2, with 9 bases aligning to TRBD1. V gave up 1 base and J gave up 5 bases; unmatched junction bases: 8. Germline V gene data show CDR1 as SGHTA and CDR2 as FQGNSA. The CDR3 totals 16 residues. In DNA, the CDR3 is TGTGCCAGCAGCTTAGGACAGGGGGGCCCTAGGTATGGCTACACCTTC. This gives the protein CASSLGQGGPRYGYTF.

The V gene is TRBV30, the J gene TRBJ1-4, with TRBD1 identical over 7 bases. This CDR3 has 12 residues. The V and J ends lost 8 bases and 7 bases, in that order; junction bases with no gene match: 7. The V gene's germline CDR1 is GTSNPN and CDR2 SVGIG (reference sequence). The CDR3, as DNA: TGTGCCCTGAACAGGGGTGGTGAAAAACTGTTTTTT. This encodes CALNRGGEKLFF.

As for this clonotype: Compared with germline, one end of the junction differs, possibly owing to a read error. The chain has TRBV7-7 and TRBJ2-5, with D perhaps matching TRBD1 or TRBD2 (5 bases each). This CDR3 region has 15 residues. The germline V gene has CDR1 SSHAT and CDR2 FNYEAQ (reference sequence). The CDR3 region is CASSSGRSIKETQYF. DNA of the CDR3: TGTGCTAGCAGCTCGGGACGATCTATTAAAGAGACCCAGTACTTC.

The J gene is TRBJ2-5, the V gene TRBV2, with D unclear. Germline lookup yields CDR1 SNHLY and CDR2 FYNNEI. With 7 bases removed from V and 2 bases from J, the gap between germline ends came to 8 bases. CDR3 length: 12 residues. The CDR3 spells CASISDQETQYF. The CDR3 DNA reads TGTGCCAGCATCTCGGATCAAGAGACCCAGTACTTC.

This clonotype was picked up a small number of times. The CDR3 DNA reads TGTGCCAGCAGCTTAATCTCAGCGCGGGAGACCCAGTACTTC. Translating gives CASSLISARETQYF. The chain employs TRBV7-9 and TRBJ2-5; D gene uncertain. CDR1 is SEHNR, CDR2 FQNEAQ, per germline (reference sequence). Trimming removed 2 bases at V and 5 bases at J, with 12 bases between. This CDR3 is built from 14 residues.

The chain is built from TRBV20-1 and TRBJ2-7; 7 bases agree with TRBD2. Germline values: CDR1 DFQATT, CDR2 SNEGSKA (reference sequence). The CDR3 spans 13 residues. Trimming cost V 2 bases and J 4 bases; bases outside gene matches: 5. CDR3 in amino acids: CSARWTSSYEQYF. The CDR3 coding sequence is TGCAGTGCTAGATGGACTAGTTCGTACGAGCAGTACTTC.

Only a few counts were recorded for this clonotype. The chain carries TRBV6-5 and TRBJ2-7; D may match TRBD1 or TRBD2 (5 bases each). Per the germline V gene, CDR1 is MNHEY and CDR2 is SVGAGI. The CDR3 has 13 amino acids. Trimming took off 0 bases at V and 9 bases at J, with 12 bases between the two ends. The CDR3 DNA follows: TGTGCCAGCAGTTACTCCGCTAGCCAGGGGCAGTACTTC. Protein product: CASSYSASQGQYF.

The rearrangement links TRBV2 to TRBJ2-7, with 7 nucleotides matching TRBD1. The J segment lost 2 bases and the V segment lost 6 bases, leaving 10 bases of the junction unmatched. CDR3 length: 15 residues. Germline V CDR1 and CDR2: SNHLY, FYNNEI. The CDR3 spells CASSKGAGTTYEQYF. CDR3 DNA sequence: TGTGCCAGCAGCAAGGGGGCAGGAACTACCTACGAGCAGTACTTC.

A note on this clonotype: One junction end disagrees with the germline gene, perhaps due to a read error. The rearrangement joins TRBV7-9 to TRBJ2-7; D might be TRBD2 (5 bases). The CDR3 sequence is 17 residues long. Germline V CDR1 and CDR2: SEHNR, FQNEAQ (reference sequence). This CDR3 is CAISPEVRGHMSYEQYF. In DNA form, the CDR3 reads TGTGCCATCAGCCCTGAGGTACGCGGGCACATGTCCTACGAGCAGTACTTC. Variable domain in full (rest from reference TRBV7-9 and TRBJ2-7): DTGVSQNPRHKITKRGQNVTFRCDPISEHNRLYWYRQTLGQGPEFLTYFQNEAQLEKSRLLSDRFSAERPKGSFSTLEIQRTEQGDSAMYLCAISPEVRGHMSYEQYFGPGTRLTVT.

This clonotype was found many times. The J gene is TRBJ1-2, the V gene TRBV20-1; D is perhaps TRBD1 (5 bases). CDR1 is DFQATT, CDR2 SNEGSKA, per germline (reference sequence). The CDR3 is made up of 13 amino acids. V was pared by 1 base and J by 8 bases, with 14 bases between. CDR3 DNA: TGCAGTGCTAGAGGGGGGGTGCTAGAAGGCTACACCTTC. This codes for CSARGGVLEGYTF.

The sample holds a few counts of this clonotype. This chain connects TRBV3-1 to TRBJ1-1, with D unresolved. The CDR3 is 13 amino acids. Germline CDR1 is LGHDT and CDR2 is YNNKEL (reference sequence). Trimming removed 4 bases at V and 0 bases at J, with 6 bases between. CDR3 loop: CASSRKMNTEAFF. The DNA of the CDR3 is TGTGCCAGCAGCCGCAAGATGAACACTGAAGCTTTCTTT.